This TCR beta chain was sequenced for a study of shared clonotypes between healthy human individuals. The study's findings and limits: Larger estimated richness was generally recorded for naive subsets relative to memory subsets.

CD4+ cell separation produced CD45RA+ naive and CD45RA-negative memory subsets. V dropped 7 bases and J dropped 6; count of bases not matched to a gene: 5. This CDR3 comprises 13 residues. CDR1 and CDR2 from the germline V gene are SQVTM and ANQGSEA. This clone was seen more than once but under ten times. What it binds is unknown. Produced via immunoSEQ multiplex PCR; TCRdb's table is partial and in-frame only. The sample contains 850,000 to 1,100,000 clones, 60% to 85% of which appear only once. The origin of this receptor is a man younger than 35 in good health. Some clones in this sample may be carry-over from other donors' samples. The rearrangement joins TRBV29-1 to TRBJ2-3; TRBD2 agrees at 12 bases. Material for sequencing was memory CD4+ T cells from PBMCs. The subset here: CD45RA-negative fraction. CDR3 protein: CSARTSGADTQYF. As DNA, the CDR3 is TGCAGCGCCCGGACTAGCGGGGCGGATACGCAGTATTTT.